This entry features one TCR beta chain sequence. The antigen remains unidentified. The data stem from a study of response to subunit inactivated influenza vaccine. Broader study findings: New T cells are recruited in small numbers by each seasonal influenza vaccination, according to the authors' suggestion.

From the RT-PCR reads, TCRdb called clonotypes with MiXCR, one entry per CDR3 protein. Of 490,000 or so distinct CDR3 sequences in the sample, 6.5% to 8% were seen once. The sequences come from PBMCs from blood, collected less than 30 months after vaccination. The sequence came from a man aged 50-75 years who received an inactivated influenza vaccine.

CDR3 nucleotides: TGTGCCAGCATCAGGGAAAGGAACACCGGGGAGCTGTTTTTT. Translating gives CASIRERNTGELFF. The V gene is TRBV7-9, the J gene TRBJ2-2; D may be TRBD1 (5 bases). Germline V gene sequence: CDR1 SEHNR, CDR2 FQNEAQ (reference sequence). The CDR3 is 14 amino acids. The V gene lost 7 bases and the J gene lost 1 base, with 10 bases spanning the gap.